This TCR beta chain was captured by sequencing in a study of CD8+ T cells in alopecia areata. RNA extraction was followed by reverse transcription into cDNA, which acted as the sequencing template. This table comes from immunoSEQ multiplex PCR, and its TCRdb copy is limited to in-frame clones, with some not included. Of roughly 140,000 clones listed, approximately 60% were seen once; the top ten hold 36%. The sequence came from a human donor in good health. The source material was CD8+ T cells sorted from blood.

The CDR3, as DNA: TGCGCCAGCAGCCATGCGGACAGGGGAGATACGCAGTATTTT. This codes for CASSHADRGDTQYF. The rearrangement joins TRBV4-1 to TRBJ2-3; 9 bases match TRBD1. There are 14 residues in the CDR3. Germline CDR1 and CDR2: MGHRA and YSYEKL. The J segment lost 5 bases and the V segment lost 3 bases, leaving 3 bases of the junction unmatched.